Listed here are 30 T cell receptor beta chains from one sample, sequenced in a study of T-cell memory formation after mild COVID-19 (dated by TCRdb to about 2021). Receptors were amplified or captured by 5' RACE. For sequencing, an Illumina NovaSeq 6000 was employed. TCRdb reprocessing: public reads trimmed at Q25 with fastp, clones called with MiXCR, in-frame beta chains kept. Each record represents a unique CDR3 protein, reported with the most common genes and DNA among its rows. The sample table contains about 290,000 distinct CDR3 sequences; only one count was recorded for 15% of them. Approximately 23% of the sample is in the top ten clones. The specimen sequenced was PBMCs or a T cell subset sorted from them (not recorded which). The source of these receptors is a man in his late teens or twenties who had mild COVID-19 (a few samples of this study predate the infection). The sample titles of this study are shuffled in the database, so cell type and time point are left out; the donor was told from shared clones.

The chain employs TRBV11-2 and TRBJ2-5, with 14 bases matching TRBD2. The CDR3 has 16 amino acids. V lost 3 bases and J lost 5; bases outside the gene matches: 5. The germline gives CDR1 SGHAT, CDR2 FQNNGV. CDR3 sequence reads: CASSFPTSGGEETQYF. The CDR3 DNA reads as TGTGCCAGCAGCTTCCCGACTAGCGGGGGGGAGGAGACCCAGTACTTC.

This clonotype has more than one count but fewer than ten. CDR3 nucleotide sequence: TGCGCCAGCAGCTTGGTAGTGTCTAGCGGGGGACAGGAGCAGTTCTTC. Translating it yields CASSLVVSSGGQEQFF. This chain connects TRBV5-1 to TRBJ2-1; the match to TRBD2 covers 10 bases. The CDR3 spans 16 residues. CDR1 SGHRS and CDR2 YFSETQ come from the germline V gene. V dropped 0 bases and J dropped 10; count of bases not matched to a gene: 10.

This clonotype was observed a few times. The chain employs TRBV20-1 and TRBJ2-3, with D perhaps matching TRBD2 (6 bases). Trimming pared 3 bases from V and 4 bases from J, leaving 14 bases between. This CDR3 contains 14 residues. Germline V gene sequence: CDR1 DFQATT, CDR2 SNEGSKA (reference sequence). CDR3 region: CSASGGFIADTQYF. In DNA, the CDR3 is TGCAGTGCTAGTGGGGGGTTTATCGCAGATACGCAGTATTTT.

This clonotype was found many times. The chain carries TRBV7-9 and TRBJ1-3, with D hard to call. The CDR3 has 13 residues. Trimming took 1 base from V and 3 from J, leaving 4 bases between them. Looked up from germline, CDR1 is SEHNR and CDR2 is FQNEAQ (reference sequence). CDR3 in DNA: TGTGCCAGCAGCTTAGAACGTGGAAACACCATATATTTT. It is translated as CASSLERGNTIYF.

V usage is TRBV7-2 and J usage is TRBJ2-5; 7 bases agree with TRBD2. The germline gives CDR1 SGHTA, CDR2 FQGNSA. V lost 7 bases to trimming and J lost 5 bases; unmatched junction nucleotides: 7. The CDR3 consists of 13 residues. CDR3 sequence (DNA): TGTGCCAGCACTGCGGGGGTTAGGGAGACCCAGTACTTC. Translating it yields CASTAGVRETQYF.

This clonotype has a handful of counts. The chain carries TRBV6-5 and TRBJ1-4; D is possibly TRBD1 (6 bases). This CDR3 comprises 13 residues. Trimming left V 2 bases short and J 8 bases short, with 9 bases between. CDR1 is MNHEY, CDR2 SVGAGI, per germline. The DNA of the CDR3 is TGTGCCAGCAGTTACCGGGGGCAGGAAAAACTGTTTTTT. This codes for CASSYRGQEKLFF.

This clonotype was observed a handful of times. The chain combines TRBV9 with TRBJ2-2; D is perhaps TRBD2 (7 bases). The CDR3 loop spans 16 amino acids. From germline, CDR1 is SGDLS and CDR2 YYNGEE. With 3 bases removed from V and 2 bases from J, the gap between germline ends came to 14 bases. CDR3 in amino acids: CASSGGGLPNTGELFF. In nucleotides, the CDR3 is TGTGCCAGCAGCGGAGGGGGACTACCTAACACCGGGGAGCTGTTTTTT.

The chain carries TRBV29-1 and TRBJ1-5; D gene uncertain. CDR3 length: 13 amino acids. Per the germline V gene, CDR1 is SQVTM and CDR2 is ANQGSEA. The V and J ends lost 4 bases and 2 bases respectively, with 9 bases between them. CDR3 sequence (DNA): TGCAGCGTTGTCGCAGAAGGCAATCAGCCCCAGCATTTT. It yields the protein CSVVAEGNQPQHF.

The table lists this clonotype with a few counts. The chain is built from TRBV12-3 or TRBV12-4 and TRBJ2-2, with 10 bases lining up with TRBD2. The CDR3 runs to 17 residues. Losses at the gene ends were 3 bases for V and 0 bases for J; bases not matched to a gene: 4. The chain's CDR3 is CASSFVAGGANTGELFF. CDR3 nucleotide sequence: TGTGCCAGCAGTTTTGTAGCGGGGGGCGCGAACACCGGGGAGCTGTTTTTT.

Ten or more counts support this clonotype. The chain uses TRBV6-2 or TRBV6-3 and TRBJ2-1, with 9 positions matching TRBD2. J was trimmed by 6 bases and V by 0 bases; bases with no gene match: 9. CDR1 is MNHEY and CDR2 is SVGEGT in the germline V gene. The CDR3 has 17 residues. The CDR3 bases are TGTGCCAGCAGTTACTCGCCAGCGGGGGGCCCGTCCAATGAGCAGTTCTTC. Its translation: CASSYSPAGGPSNEQFF.

This clonotype has a handful of counts. DNA for the CDR3: TGCAGTGCTAGCCCCCTGGGGGGGTCGAGGACAGATACGCAGTATTTT. Translation gives CSASPLGGSRTDTQYF. The J gene is TRBJ2-3, the V gene TRBV20-1, with 7 positions matching TRBD2. The CDR3 spans 16 residues. Losses at the gene ends were 3 bases for V and 3 bases for J; bases not matched to a gene: 12. The germline CDR1 and CDR2 sequences are DFQATT and SNEGSKA (reference sequence).

This clonotype was observed a few times. The V gene is TRBV20-1, the J gene TRBJ1-2, with D perhaps matching TRBD1 (6 bases). The V gene's germline CDR1 is DFQATT and CDR2 SNEGSKA (reference sequence). The CDR3 is 15 amino acids. The ends were cut back, 6 bases at V and 0 bases at J, with 17 bases in the middle. The CDR3 DNA is TGCAGTGCACGTGCCTCGGACAGACCTAACTATGGCTACACCTTC. Translated: CSARASDRPNYGYTF.

The sample holds a few counts of this clonotype. The chain joins TRBV5-6 to TRBJ2-7; 13 bases are shared with TRBD2. The length of the CDR3 is 14 residues. Germline V gives CDR1 SGHDT, CDR2 YYEEEE. V lost 5 bases and J lost 2; bases outside the gene matches: 1. DNA of the CDR3: TGTGCCAGCAGACTAGCGGGGGGGCCCTACGAGCAGTACTTC. This codes for CASRLAGGPYEQYF. The full variable domain, its missing parts supplied by reference TRBV5-6 and TRBJ2-7, is DAGVTQSPTHLIKTRGQQVTLRCSPKSGHDTVSWYQQALGQGPQFIFQYYEEEERQRGNFPDRFSGHQFPNYSSELNVNALLLGDSALYLCASRLAGGPYEQYFGPGTRLTVT.

This clonotype showed up many times. The chain employs TRBV29-1 and TRBJ1-2; D uncertain. The CDR3 sequence is 12 residues long. Deletions cut 4 bases from V and 5 bases from J, with 11 bases between. Per the germline V gene, CDR1 is SQVTM and CDR2 is ANQGSEA. CDR3 in amino acids: CSVVPGVYGYTF. The CDR3 bases are TGCAGCGTTGTCCCTGGCGTGTATGGCTACACCTTC. Supplemented by reference TRBV29-1 and TRBJ1-2, the full variable domain reads SAVISQKPSRDICQRGTSLTIQCQVDSQVTMMFWYRQQPGQSLTLIATANQGSEATYESGFVIDKFPISRPNLTFSTLTVSNMSPEDSSIYLCSVVPGVYGYTFGSGTRLTVV.

This clonotype was detected a few times. The chain recombines TRBV12-3 or TRBV12-4 with TRBJ1-1; D not resolved. Trimming took 3 bases from V and 3 from J, leaving 8 bases between them. This CDR3 region has 13 residues. The CDR3 nucleotides read TGTGCCAGCAGTTTCACGGAGTACACTGAAGCTTTCTTT. Translating gives CASSFTEYTEAFF.

The genes are TRBV7-9 and TRBJ1-2; the D gene is possibly TRBD1 (6 bases). Germline loops: CDR1 SEHNR, CDR2 FQNEAQ (reference sequence). The CDR3 spans 15 residues. V shed 5 bases and J shed 4 bases, with 17 bases lying between them. CDR3 bases: TGTGCCAGCAGCCTATTGCCCTCAGGGGCCTATGGCTACACCTTC. Protein sequence: CASSLLPSGAYGYTF.

The J gene is TRBJ1-2, the V gene TRBV4-3; TRBD1 agrees at 7 bases. Germline V CDR1 and CDR2: LGHNA, YSLEER. Trimming removed 4 bases from V and 0 bases from J; junction bases left unmatched: 11. The CDR3 extends over 17 amino acids. CDR3 sequence (DNA): TGCGCCAGCAGCCGAGAAACCGGGACAGCGACTAACTATGGCTACACCTTC. Translated: CASSRETGTATNYGYTF.

This chain joins TRBV7-3 and TRBJ2-3, with 9 bases that match TRBD2. The J segment lost 4 bases and the V segment lost 5 bases, leaving 10 bases of the junction unmatched. Germline V lookup: CDR1 SGHTA, CDR2 FQGTGA. The CDR3 contains 16 residues. Written as DNA, the CDR3 is TGTGCCAGCAGCCCAAGCAGCGGGGGGTATTCAGATACGCAGTATTTT. Translated, it gives CASSPSSGGYSDTQYF.

The V gene is TRBV10-3, the J gene TRBJ2-5; 7 nucleotides line up with TRBD2. Germline loops: CDR1 ENHRY, CDR2 SYGVKD. This CDR3 comprises 13 residues. J gave up 7 bases and V 0 bases, and 2 bases lay outside the gene matches. Written as DNA, the CDR3 is TGTGCCATCAGTGAGTCGGAGCGGGGGACCCAGTACTTC. Translating it yields CAISESERGTQYF.

This clonotype was observed a few times. The V and J genes are TRBV6-2 or TRBV6-3 and TRBJ2-1; D is perhaps TRBD1 (6 bases). The CDR3 extends over 14 amino acids. Germline-derived CDR1 and CDR2 are MNHEY and SVGEGT. V gave up 0 bases and J gave up 9 bases, with 12 bases separating them. In DNA form, the CDR3 reads TGTGCCAGCAGTTACTCCCTCTCCAGGGGTGAGCAGTTCTTC. Protein product: CASSYSLSRGEQFF.

This clonotype was observed a handful of times. The V gene is TRBV7-9, the J gene TRBJ2-5; 7 bases are a match to TRBD2. Germline trimming cut 1 base from V and 2 bases from J; bases unmatched to any gene: 4. The CDR3 consists of 15 residues. The V gene's germline CDR1 is SEHNR and CDR2 FQNEAQ (reference sequence). The DNA for the CDR3 is TGTGCCAGCAGCTTAGTCCCGCGGGGGCAAGAGACCCAGTACTTC. It is translated as CASSLVPRGQETQYF.

The chain is built from TRBV30 and TRBJ1-2, with TRBD1 matching over 9 bases. V trimming: 4 bases; J trimming: 3 bases; junction bases outside the gene matches: 12. Germline CDR1 reads GTSNPN; CDR2 reads SVGIG (reference sequence). The CDR3 is 16 amino acids. CDR3 coding DNA: TGTGCCTGGACTGCCCCAACCCGGACAGGGGACTATGGCTACACCTTC. It specifies CAWTAPTRTGDYGYTF.

This clonotype was observed a handful of times. This chain connects TRBV27 to TRBJ2-1, with D maybe TRBD2 (6 bases). V was shortened by 2 bases and J by 6 bases, with 8 bases between the two germline ends. The CDR3 totals 13 residues. Germline CDR1 is MNHEY and CDR2 is SMNVEV (reference sequence). The CDR3 spells CASSLVLANEQFF. The CDR3 DNA sequence: TGTGCCAGCAGTTTAGTACTAGCCAATGAGCAGTTCTTC.

This clonotype appeared many times. This chain joins TRBV18 and TRBJ2-3; TRBD2 matches 13 bases. Germline values: CDR1 KGHSH, CDR2 LQKENI. The CDR3 consists of 18 residues. With 2 bases clipped from V and 1 base from J, the junction kept 6 bases outside the gene matches. CDR3 in DNA: TGTGCCAGCTCACCATTTTCAGGACTAGCGGGGGGCACAGATACGCAGTATTTT. It encodes CASSPFSGLAGGTDTQYF. The full variable domain, completed using reference TRBV18 and TRBJ2-3, is NAGVMQNPRHLVRRRGQEARLRCSPMKGHSHVYWYRQLPEEGLKFMVYLQKENIIDESGMPKERFSAEFPKEGPSILRIQQVVRGDSAAYFCASSPFSGLAGGTDTQYFGPGTRLTVL.

This sequence joins TRBV12-3 or TRBV12-4 and TRBJ2-3, with D perhaps TRBD2 (7 bases). The CDR3 runs 13 residues. V was pared by 5 bases and J by 5 bases, with 11 bases between. The CDR3 here is CASSPGEGDTQYF. For the CDR3, the DNA is TGTGCCAGCAGTCCAGGGGAGGGAGATACGCAGTATTTT.

This sequence joins TRBV2 and TRBJ2-7; the D gene is possibly TRBD1 (6 bases). The germline V gene has CDR1 SNHLY and CDR2 FYNNEI. Trimming removed 4 bases from V and 4 bases from J, with 14 bases in between. The CDR3 spans 14 residues. CDR3 amino acids: CASSVSGAAYEQYF. The CDR3 DNA is TGTGCCAGCAGTGTTTCAGGGGCTGCATACGAGCAGTACTTC.

This clonotype was detected many times. The rearrangement links TRBV6-5 to TRBJ2-7; tentatively, D is TRBD2 (6 bases). Germline values: CDR1 MNHEY, CDR2 SVGAGI. Trimming removed 4 bases at V and 2 bases at J, with 12 bases between. The CDR3 runs 14 residues. The CDR3 DNA follows: TGTGCCAGCAGTTCTCCCGGGAGACCCTACGAGCAGTACGTC. Translated: CASSSPGRPYEQYV.

The sample holds a few counts of this clonotype. The rearrangement uses TRBV4-2 and TRBJ2-5; perhaps TRBD1 as D (5 bases). Germline CDR1 and CDR2: LGHNA and YNFKEQ. This CDR3 has 14 amino acids. Trimming cost V 0 bases and J 5 bases, with 10 bases left between them. CDR3 amino acids: CASSQDGAGETQYF. The DNA of the CDR3 is TGTGCCAGCAGCCAAGATGGGGCTGGGGAGACCCAGTACTTC.

This clonotype was observed a handful of times. The chain carries TRBV25-1 and TRBJ2-6; the D call may be TRBD1 or TRBD2 (5 bases each). The CDR3 loop spans 14 amino acids. Trimming took off 8 bases at V and 3 bases at J, with 11 bases between the two ends. CDR1 is MGHDK, CDR2 SYGVNS, per germline. The CDR3 spells CASGGAHGANVLTF. CDR3 nucleotide sequence: TGTGCCAGCGGGGGTGCACATGGGGCCAACGTCCTGACTTTC.

This clonotype was counted many times. The rearrangement links TRBV12-3 or TRBV12-4 to TRBJ2-1; tentatively, D is TRBD1 or TRBD2 (5 bases each). Trimming cost V 6 bases and J 2 bases, with 8 bases left between them. This CDR3 spans 13 amino acids. CDR3: CASSRGPYNEQFF. In DNA, the CDR3 is TGTGCCAGCAGCCGGGGACCCTACAATGAGCAGTTCTTC.